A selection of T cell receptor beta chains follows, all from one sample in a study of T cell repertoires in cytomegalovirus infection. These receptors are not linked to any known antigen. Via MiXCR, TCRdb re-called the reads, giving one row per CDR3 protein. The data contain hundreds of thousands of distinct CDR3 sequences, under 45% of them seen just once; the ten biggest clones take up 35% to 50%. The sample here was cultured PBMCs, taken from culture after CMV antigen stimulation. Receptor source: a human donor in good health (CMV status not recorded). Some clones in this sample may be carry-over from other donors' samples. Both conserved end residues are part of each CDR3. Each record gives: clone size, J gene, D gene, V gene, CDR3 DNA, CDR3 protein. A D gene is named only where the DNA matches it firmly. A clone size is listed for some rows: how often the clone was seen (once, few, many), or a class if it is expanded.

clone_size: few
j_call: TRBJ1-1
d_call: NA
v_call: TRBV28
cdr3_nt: TGTGCCAGCAGTCTTCGTTCATTGAACACTGAAGCTTTCTTT
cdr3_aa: CASSLRSLNTEAFF

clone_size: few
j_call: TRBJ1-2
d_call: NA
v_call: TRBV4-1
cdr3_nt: TGCGCCAGCAGCCCCGACAATCCCTATGGCTACACCTTC
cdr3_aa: CASSPDNPYGYTF

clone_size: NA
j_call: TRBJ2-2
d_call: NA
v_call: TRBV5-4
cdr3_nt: TGTGCCAGCAGCCTCGACGGACGGCCCGGGGAGCTGTTTTTT
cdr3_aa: CASSLDGRPGELFF

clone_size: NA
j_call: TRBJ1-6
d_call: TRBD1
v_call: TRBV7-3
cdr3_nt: TGTGCCAGCAGCTCCGGACAGGGGGAACATTCACCCCTCCACTTT
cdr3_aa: CASSSGQGEHSPLHF

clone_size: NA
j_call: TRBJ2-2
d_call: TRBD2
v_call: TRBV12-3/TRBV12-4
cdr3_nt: TGTGCCAGCAGCGTGACTAGCGGGGTGGTCCCCGGGGAGCTGTTTTTT
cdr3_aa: CASSVTSGVVPGELFF

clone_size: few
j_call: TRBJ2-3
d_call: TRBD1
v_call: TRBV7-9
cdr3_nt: TGTGCCAGCAGAGACCCGGACAGGGGGCAAGATACGCAGTATTTT
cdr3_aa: CASRDPDRGQDTQYF

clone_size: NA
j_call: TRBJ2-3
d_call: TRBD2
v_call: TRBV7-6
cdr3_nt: TGTGCCAGCAGCCCCAGACTAGCGGGAGGGGTCAGAGATACGCAGTATTTT
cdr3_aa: CASSPRLAGGVRDTQYF

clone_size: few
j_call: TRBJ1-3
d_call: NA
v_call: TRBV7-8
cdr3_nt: TGTGCCAGCAGCCCGGGTCGGGGGCCTGGAAACACCATATATTTT
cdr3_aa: CASSPGRGPGNTIYF

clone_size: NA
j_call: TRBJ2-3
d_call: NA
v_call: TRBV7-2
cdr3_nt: TGTGCCAGCAGAACCTGGCGCGCCCCTAGCACAGATACGCAGTATTTT
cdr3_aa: CASRTWRAPSTDTQYF

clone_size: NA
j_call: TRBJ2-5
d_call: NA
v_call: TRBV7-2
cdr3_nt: TGTGCCAGCAGCACCGACCCCGCGGAGACCCAGTACTTC
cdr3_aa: CASSTDPAETQYF

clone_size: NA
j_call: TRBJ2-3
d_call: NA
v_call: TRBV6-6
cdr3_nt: TGTGCCAGCAGCGAGAACAGGGCCTTAGATACGCAGTATTTT
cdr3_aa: CASSENRALDTQYF

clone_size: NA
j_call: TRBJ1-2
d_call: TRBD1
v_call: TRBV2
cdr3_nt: TGTGCCACGACGACAGGGGAGGGTGGCTACACCTTC
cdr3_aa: CATTTGEGGYTF

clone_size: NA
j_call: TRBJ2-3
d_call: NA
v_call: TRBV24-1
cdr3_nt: TGTGCCACCAGTGATATACCCGCCCCTGTGGATACGCAGTATTTT
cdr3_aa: CATSDIPAPVDTQYF

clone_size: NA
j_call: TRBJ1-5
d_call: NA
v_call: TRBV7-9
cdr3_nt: TGTGCCAGCAGCTTAGCAGGGGGGGTACAGCCCCAGCATTTT
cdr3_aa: CASSLAGGVQPQHF

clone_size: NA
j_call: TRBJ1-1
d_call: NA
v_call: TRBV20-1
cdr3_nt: TGCAGTGCTGGTAGGGGGAACACTGAAGCTTTCTTT
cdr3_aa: CSAGRGNTEAFF

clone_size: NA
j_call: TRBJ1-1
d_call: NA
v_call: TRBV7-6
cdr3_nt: TGTGCCAGCAGCTTAGTAAGGGGCGCCGAGGGAACTGAAGCTTTCTTT
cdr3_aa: CASSLVRGAEGTEAFF